This T cell receptor (beta chain) was captured in a study of monozygotic twins with inflammatory bowel disease. Points from the study as a whole: Healthy co-twins had higher TCRbeta inverse Simpson diversity than their IBD twins.

This CDR3 region has 14 residues. Germline V lookup: CDR1 SGHRS, CDR2 YFSETQ. TCRdb reworked the 5' RACE reads into one entry per CDR3 protein, no DNA. The sample totals fewer than 150,000 distinct CDR3 sequences. Worth noting for this clonotype: Its antigen is currently unknown.

The origin of this receptor is a human donor with ulcerative colitis or Crohn's disease, or a healthy co-twin of an affected twin (not recorded which). Material for sequencing was blood. The chain employs TRBV5-1 and TRBJ1-2; the TCRdb call, TRBD1, lacks DNA for checking. The CDR3 reads CASSTPGQIIGYTF.